This T cell receptor beta chain emerged from a study of cytomegalovirus exposure and HLA in healthy donors. The PCR contained 60 Vbeta and 13 Jbeta primers. The table came from immunoSEQ multiplex PCR; TCRdb's copy has only in-frame clones and leaves some out. This table has around 99,000 clones, over 65% appearing once. This sequence originates from a woman in her 40s in good health and CMV-seropositive. The sample taken for sequencing was PBMCs.

The CDR3 nucleotides read TGTGCCAGCAGCTTCACTGACACTGAAGCTTTCTTT. This sequence encodes CASSFTDTEAFF. The V gene is TRBV9, the J gene TRBJ1-1; no clear D. Germline values: CDR1 SGDLS, CDR2 YYNGEE. Trimming cost V 4 bases and J 3 bases, with 7 bases left between them. CDR3 length: 12 amino acids.